Listed below are T cell receptor beta chains from one sample, sequenced in a study of T cells in Graves' hyperthyroidism and ophthalmopathy. TCRdb fed the multiplex PCR reads into MiXCR, producing one record per CDR3 protein. The sample lists hundreds of thousands of distinct CDR3 sequences; 14% to 15% were seen once. Input material: blood. Receptors were obtained from a woman in her thirties or forties with Graves' ophthalmopathy. Each CDR3 is given with its conserved first and last residue. The order of the fields is V gene, J gene, D gene, clone size, CDR3 DNA, CDR3 protein. The D gene is left open where the match is weak. For some rows the clone size is stated as once, few or many, or as a class when expanded; others skip it.

v_call: TRBV12-3/TRBV12-4; j_call: TRBJ1-2; d_call: NA; clone_size: NA; cdr3_nt: TGTGCCAGCAGTCCGCCGGGACACCTTCCCTTTTCGAACTATGGCTACACCTTC; cdr3_aa: CASSPPGHLPFSNYGYTF
v_call: TRBV2; j_call: TRBJ1-2; d_call: NA; clone_size: many; cdr3_nt: TGTGCCAGCAGTGCACCTCTATCGTATGGCTACACCTTC; cdr3_aa: CASSAPLSYGYTF
v_call: TRBV24-1; j_call: TRBJ2-2; d_call: NA; clone_size: once; cdr3_nt: TGTGCCACCAGTTCCGCAAACACCGGGGAGCTGTTTTTT; cdr3_aa: CATSSANTGELFF
v_call: TRBV15; j_call: TRBJ1-1; d_call: NA; clone_size: many; cdr3_nt: TGTGCCACCAGCTGGCGGGTGAACACTGAAGCTTTCTTT; cdr3_aa: CATSWRVNTEAFF
v_call: TRBV28; j_call: TRBJ2-7; d_call: TRBD2; clone_size: NA; cdr3_nt: TGTGCCACCACCCCTCTAAGGACTAGCGGTCTCTACGAGCAGTACTTC; cdr3_aa: CATTPLRTSGLYEQYF
v_call: TRBV28; j_call: TRBJ2-7; d_call: TRBD2; clone_size: NA; cdr3_nt: TGTGCCAGCAGTCGAGAACTTCTAGCGGCCTACGAGCAGTACTTC; cdr3_aa: CASSRELLAAYEQYF
v_call: TRBV27; j_call: TRBJ1-1; d_call: TRBD1; clone_size: many; cdr3_nt: TGTGCCAGCAGTCCGGGACAGGGGGTCACTGAAGCTTTCTTT; cdr3_aa: CASSPGQGVTEAFF
v_call: TRBV6-1; j_call: TRBJ1-2; d_call: TRBD1; clone_size: many; cdr3_nt: TGTGCCAGCAGTGGGGGACAGACGATCTATGGCTACACCTTC; cdr3_aa: CASSGGQTIYGYTF
v_call: TRBV6-1; j_call: TRBJ2-7; d_call: NA; clone_size: NA; cdr3_nt: TGTGCCAGCAGTGAAGGGCTGAGCGGGTACGAGCAGTACTTC; cdr3_aa: CASSEGLSGYEQYF
v_call: TRBV2; j_call: TRBJ1-1; d_call: NA; clone_size: many; cdr3_nt: TGTGCCAGCAGAGAGGGAACTGAAGCTTTCTTT; cdr3_aa: CASREGTEAFF
v_call: TRBV2; j_call: TRBJ2-7; d_call: NA; clone_size: many; cdr3_nt: TGTGCCAGCAGTGAAGCCTTGGTATATCGTGTGTACTTC; cdr3_aa: CASSEALVYRVYF
v_call: TRBV6-2/TRBV6-3; j_call: TRBJ1-5; d_call: TRBD1; clone_size: many; cdr3_nt: TGTGCCAGCAGTTACGAGGGGGCAGGTAGCAATCAGCCCCAGCATTTT; cdr3_aa: CASSYEGAGSNQPQHF
v_call: TRBV12-3/TRBV12-4; j_call: TRBJ2-7; d_call: NA; clone_size: many; cdr3_nt: TGTGCCAGCAGCCAGACTCTCTACGAGCAGTACTTC; cdr3_aa: CASSQTLYEQYF
v_call: TRBV27; j_call: TRBJ2-7; d_call: TRBD1; clone_size: many; cdr3_nt: TGTGCCAGCAGCCGCAAGGCTCAGACAGGGTCAATGGACGAGCAGTACTTC; cdr3_aa: CASSRKAQTGSMDEQYF
v_call: TRBV10-3; j_call: TRBJ2-7; d_call: TRBD2; clone_size: many; cdr3_nt: TGTGCCATCAGACGGGAGGCGTCCTACGAGCAGTACTTC; cdr3_aa: CAIRREASYEQYF
v_call: TRBV29-1; j_call: TRBJ1-1; d_call: TRBD1; clone_size: many; cdr3_nt: TGCAGCGTTGTGGGGACAGGGAACACTGAAGCTTTCTTT; cdr3_aa: CSVVGTGNTEAFF
v_call: TRBV15; j_call: TRBJ2-7; d_call: NA; clone_size: many; cdr3_nt: TGTGCCACCAGTAACTTAGTTAACGAGCAGTACTTC; cdr3_aa: CATSNLVNEQYF
v_call: TRBV6-1; j_call: TRBJ2-7; d_call: NA; clone_size: many; cdr3_nt: TGTGCCAGCACCGAGAGCCGGGACACTCCCTACGAGCAGTACTTC; cdr3_aa: CASTESRDTPYEQYF
v_call: TRBV12-3/TRBV12-4; j_call: TRBJ1-2; d_call: TRBD1; clone_size: many; cdr3_nt: TGTGCCAGCAGTCTGGACAGGGATGGCTACACCTTC; cdr3_aa: CASSLDRDGYTF
v_call: TRBV6-5; j_call: TRBJ2-5; d_call: TRBD2; clone_size: NA; cdr3_nt: TGTGCCAGCAGTTCCTCCGGGACTAGCGTACAAGAGACCCAGTACTTC; cdr3_aa: CASSSSGTSVQETQYF
v_call: TRBV7-2; j_call: TRBJ2-5; d_call: NA; clone_size: many; cdr3_nt: TGTGCCAGCAGCTTCAGTAGGGGACGAGAGACCCAGTACTTC; cdr3_aa: CASSFSRGRETQYF
v_call: TRBV28; j_call: TRBJ2-5; d_call: TRBD1; clone_size: many; cdr3_nt: TGTGCCAGCAGTGACTCAGGGGGCGCGGGGGAGACCCAGTACTTC; cdr3_aa: CASSDSGGAGETQYF
v_call: TRBV6-2/TRBV6-3; j_call: TRBJ2-7; d_call: TRBD1; clone_size: NA; cdr3_nt: TGTGCCAGCAGTTACACCCTCAGGGGGAAGGACGAGCAGTACTTC; cdr3_aa: CASSYTLRGKDEQYF
v_call: TRBV6-2/TRBV6-3; j_call: TRBJ1-5; d_call: NA; clone_size: many; cdr3_nt: TGTGCCAGCAGTGGGGAGCAGGGGATAAATCAGCCCCAGCATTTT; cdr3_aa: CASSGEQGINQPQHF
v_call: TRBV27; j_call: TRBJ1-5; d_call: NA; clone_size: many; cdr3_nt: TGTGCCAGCAGTGCAGGACACCGATCTAGCAATCAGCCCCAGCATTTT; cdr3_aa: CASSAGHRSSNQPQHF
v_call: TRBV28; j_call: TRBJ1-5; d_call: TRBD1; clone_size: many; cdr3_nt: TGTGCCAGCAGTTATGTGACAGGGACCCAACATTTT; cdr3_aa: CASSYVTGTQHF
v_call: TRBV28; j_call: TRBJ1-2; d_call: TRBD1; clone_size: many; cdr3_nt: TGTGCCAGCAGTCACCCGATAGCCAGGGGGCGCGACTATGGCTACACCTTC; cdr3_aa: CASSHPIARGRDYGYTF
v_call: TRBV11-3; j_call: TRBJ2-6; d_call: TRBD1; clone_size: many; cdr3_nt: TGTGCCAGCAGCTTAGTCCCAGACAGGGGGCGCATTTTCGGGGCCAACGTCCTGACTTTC; cdr3_aa: CASSLVPDRGRIFGANVLTF
v_call: TRBV25-1; j_call: TRBJ2-5; d_call: NA; clone_size: NA; cdr3_nt: TGTGCCAGCAGTCGGTTACAGACACAAGAGACCCAGTACTTC; cdr3_aa: CASSRLQTQETQYF
v_call: TRBV5-5; j_call: TRBJ2-7; d_call: NA; clone_size: few; cdr3_nt: TGTGCCAGCAGCTTAAGCGAAATCGGGGAGCAGTACTTC; cdr3_aa: CASSLSEIGEQYF
v_call: TRBV7-2; j_call: TRBJ2-7; d_call: NA; clone_size: many; cdr3_nt: TGTGCCAGCAGCTTAGCGCGGGGACGGGGCGAGCAGTACTTC; cdr3_aa: CASSLARGRGEQYF
v_call: TRBV12-3/TRBV12-4; j_call: TRBJ2-7; d_call: NA; clone_size: many; cdr3_nt: TGTGCCAGCAGTTTTTCCCCGGGAAGTTACGAGCAGTACTTC; cdr3_aa: CASSFSPGSYEQYF
v_call: TRBV27; j_call: TRBJ1-2; d_call: TRBD1; clone_size: many; cdr3_nt: TGTGCCAGCAGATCCGGGACAGGGTCCTATGGCTACACCTTC; cdr3_aa: CASRSGTGSYGYTF
v_call: TRBV7-6; j_call: TRBJ2-4; d_call: NA; clone_size: many; cdr3_nt: TGTGCCAGCAGCTTAGAAGGGGGTGTGACAGGAAACATTCAGTACTTC; cdr3_aa: CASSLEGGVTGNIQYF
v_call: TRBV6-5; j_call: TRBJ2-5; d_call: NA; clone_size: few; cdr3_nt: TGTGCCAGCATGCGACTAGGGGAGACCCAGTACTTC; cdr3_aa: CASMRLGETQYF
v_call: TRBV6-1; j_call: TRBJ1-3; d_call: NA; clone_size: many; cdr3_nt: TGTGCCAGCCCCCCTGGGGATGGAAACACCATATATTTT; cdr3_aa: CASPPGDGNTIYF
v_call: TRBV6-1; j_call: TRBJ1-1; d_call: NA; clone_size: NA; cdr3_nt: TGTGCCAGTCTCGCCGGCACTGAAGCTTTCTTT; cdr3_aa: CASLAGTEAFF
v_call: TRBV28; j_call: TRBJ1-1; d_call: NA; clone_size: many; cdr3_nt: TGTGCCAGCAGTTTATGGGGACTAACAGGGATCAACACTGAAGCTTTCTTT; cdr3_aa: CASSLWGLTGINTEAFF
v_call: TRBV20-1; j_call: TRBJ1-1; d_call: NA; clone_size: many; cdr3_nt: TGCAGTGCTAGAGACGATCCAGGGCGGGCTGAAGCTTTCTTT; cdr3_aa: CSARDDPGRAEAFF
v_call: TRBV9; j_call: TRBJ2-7; d_call: NA; clone_size: few; cdr3_nt: TGTGCCAGCAGCAACATGGGATACGAGCAGTACTTC; cdr3_aa: CASSNMGYEQYF
v_call: TRBV19; j_call: TRBJ2-7; d_call: TRBD2; clone_size: many; cdr3_nt: TGTGCCAGTAGTTCCCGATTGCGGGAGGGCGGCCGGGGCGAGCAGTACTTC; cdr3_aa: CASSSRLREGGRGEQYF